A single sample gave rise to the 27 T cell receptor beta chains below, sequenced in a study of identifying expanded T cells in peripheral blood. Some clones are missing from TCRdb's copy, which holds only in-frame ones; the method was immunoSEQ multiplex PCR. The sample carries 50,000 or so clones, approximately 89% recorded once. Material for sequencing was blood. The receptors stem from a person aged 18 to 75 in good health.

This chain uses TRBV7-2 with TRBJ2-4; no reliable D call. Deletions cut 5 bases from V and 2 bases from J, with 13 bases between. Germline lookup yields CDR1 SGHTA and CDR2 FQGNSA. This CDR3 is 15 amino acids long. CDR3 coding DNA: TGTGCCAGCAGCCTAGGCGAGCCTCCCAAAAACATTCAGTACTTC. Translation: CASSLGEPPKNIQYF.

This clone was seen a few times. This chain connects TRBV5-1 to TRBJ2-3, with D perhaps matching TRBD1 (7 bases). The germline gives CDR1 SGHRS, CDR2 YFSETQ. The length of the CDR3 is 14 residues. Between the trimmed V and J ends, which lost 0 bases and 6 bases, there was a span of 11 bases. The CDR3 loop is CASSLEGAGDTQYF. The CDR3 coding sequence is TGCGCCAGCAGCTTGGAGGGGGCGGGGGATACGCAGTATTTT. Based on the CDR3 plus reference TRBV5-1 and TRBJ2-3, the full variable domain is KAGVTQTPRYLIKTRGQQVTLSCSPISGHRSVSWYQQTPGQGLQFLFEYFSETQRNKGNFPGRFSGRQFSNSRSEMNVSTLELGDSALYLCASSLEGAGDTQYFGPGTRLTVL.

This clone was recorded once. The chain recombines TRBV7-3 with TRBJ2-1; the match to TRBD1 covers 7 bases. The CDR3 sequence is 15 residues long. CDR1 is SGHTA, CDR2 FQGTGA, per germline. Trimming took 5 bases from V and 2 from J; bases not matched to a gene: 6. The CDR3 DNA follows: TGTGCCAGCAGCCCACAGGGGCTCCCCTACAATGAGCAGTTCTTC. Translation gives CASSPQGLPYNEQFF.

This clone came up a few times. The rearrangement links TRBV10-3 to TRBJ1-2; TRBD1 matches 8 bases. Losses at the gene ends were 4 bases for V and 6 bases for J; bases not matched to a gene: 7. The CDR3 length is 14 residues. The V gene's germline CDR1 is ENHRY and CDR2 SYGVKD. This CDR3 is CAISAAGGGNGYTF. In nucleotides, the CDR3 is TGTGCCATCAGTGCAGCAGGGGGCGGAAATGGCTACACCTTC.

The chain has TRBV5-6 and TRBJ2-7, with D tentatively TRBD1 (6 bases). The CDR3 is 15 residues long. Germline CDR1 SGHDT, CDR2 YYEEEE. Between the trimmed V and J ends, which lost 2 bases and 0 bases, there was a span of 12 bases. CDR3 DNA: TGTGCCAGCAGCTTTAAACAGGGCTTCTCCTACGAGCAGTACTTC. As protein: CASSFKQGFSYEQYF.

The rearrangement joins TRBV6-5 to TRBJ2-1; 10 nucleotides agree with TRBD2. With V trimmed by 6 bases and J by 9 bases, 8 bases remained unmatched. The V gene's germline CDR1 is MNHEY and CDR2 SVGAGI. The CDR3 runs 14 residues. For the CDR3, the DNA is TGTGCCAGCAGGCCGCTAGCGGGGGATAGTGAGCAGTTCTTC. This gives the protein CASRPLAGDSEQFF.

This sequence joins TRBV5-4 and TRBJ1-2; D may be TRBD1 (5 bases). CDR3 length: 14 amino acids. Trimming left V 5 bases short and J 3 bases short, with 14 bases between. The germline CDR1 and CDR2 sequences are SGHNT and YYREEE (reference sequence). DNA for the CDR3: TGTGCCAGCAGTTTACAGATGGGGGACTATGGCTACACCTTC. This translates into CASSLQMGDYGYTF.

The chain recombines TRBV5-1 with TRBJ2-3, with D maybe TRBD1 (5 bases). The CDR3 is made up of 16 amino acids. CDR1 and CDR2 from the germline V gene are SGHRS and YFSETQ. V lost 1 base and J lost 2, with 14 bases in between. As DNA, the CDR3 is TGCGCCAGCAGCTTGATAGGGGTGGGATACACAGATACGCAGTATTTT. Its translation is CASSLIGVGYTDTQYF.

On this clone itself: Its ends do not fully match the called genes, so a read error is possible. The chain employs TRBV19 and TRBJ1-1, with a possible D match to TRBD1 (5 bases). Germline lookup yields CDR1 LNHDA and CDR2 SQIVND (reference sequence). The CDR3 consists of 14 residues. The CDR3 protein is CASNIGHSNTEAFF. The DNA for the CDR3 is TGTGCCAGTAATATAGGACATTCGAACACTGAAGCTTTCTTT.

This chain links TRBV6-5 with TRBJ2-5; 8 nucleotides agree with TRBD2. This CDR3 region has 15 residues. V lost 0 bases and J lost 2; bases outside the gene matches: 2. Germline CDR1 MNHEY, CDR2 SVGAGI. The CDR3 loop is CASSYSAGGQETQYF. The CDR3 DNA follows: TGTGCCAGCAGTTACTCGGCGGGAGGACAAGAGACCCAGTACTTC.

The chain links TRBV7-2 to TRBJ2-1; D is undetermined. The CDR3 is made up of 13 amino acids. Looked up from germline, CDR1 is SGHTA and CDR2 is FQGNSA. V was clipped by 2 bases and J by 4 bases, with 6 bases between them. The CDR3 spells CASSLSRYNEQFF. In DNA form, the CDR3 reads TGTGCCAGCAGCTTATCTCGGTACAATGAGCAGTTCTTC.

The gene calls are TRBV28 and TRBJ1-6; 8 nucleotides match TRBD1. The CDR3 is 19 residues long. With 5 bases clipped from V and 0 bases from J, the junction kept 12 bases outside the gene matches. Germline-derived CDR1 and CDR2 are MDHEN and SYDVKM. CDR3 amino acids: CASSPNGQGGSSYNSPLHF. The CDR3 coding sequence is TGTGCCAGCAGTCCGAATGGACAGGGTGGCAGCTCCTATAATTCACCCCTCCACTTT.

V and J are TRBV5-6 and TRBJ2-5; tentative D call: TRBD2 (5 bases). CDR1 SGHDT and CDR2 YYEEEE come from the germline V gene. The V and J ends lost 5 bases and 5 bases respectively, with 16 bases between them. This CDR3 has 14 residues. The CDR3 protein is CASRESGRGETQYF. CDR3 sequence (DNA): TGTGCCAGCAGAGAAAGCGGAAGAGGGGAGACCCAGTACTTC. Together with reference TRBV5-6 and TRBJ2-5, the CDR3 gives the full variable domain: DAGVTQSPTHLIKTRGQQVTLRCSPKSGHDTVSWYQQALGQGPQFIFQYYEEEERQRGNFPDRFSGHQFPNYSSELNVNALLLGDSALYLCASRESGRGETQYFGPGTRLLVL.

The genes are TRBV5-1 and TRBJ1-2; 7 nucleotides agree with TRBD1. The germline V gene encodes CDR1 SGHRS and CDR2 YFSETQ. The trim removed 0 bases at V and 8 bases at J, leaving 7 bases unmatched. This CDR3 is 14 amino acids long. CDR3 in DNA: TGCGCCAGCAGCTTGGGCGGCAGGGGGGTCGGCTACACCTTC. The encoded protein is CASSLGGRGVGYTF. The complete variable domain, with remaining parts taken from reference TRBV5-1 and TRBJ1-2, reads KAGVTQTPRYLIKTRGQQVTLSCSPISGHRSVSWYQQTPGQGLQFLFEYFSETQRNKGNFPGRFSGRQFSNSRSEMNVSTLELGDSALYLCASSLGGRGVGYTFGSGTRLTVV.

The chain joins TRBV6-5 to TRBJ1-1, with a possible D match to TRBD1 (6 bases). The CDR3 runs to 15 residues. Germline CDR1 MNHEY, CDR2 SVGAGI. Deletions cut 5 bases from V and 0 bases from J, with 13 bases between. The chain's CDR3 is CASSPDRNMNTEAFF. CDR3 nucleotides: TGTGCCAGCAGTCCCGACAGGAACATGAACACTGAAGCTTTCTTT.

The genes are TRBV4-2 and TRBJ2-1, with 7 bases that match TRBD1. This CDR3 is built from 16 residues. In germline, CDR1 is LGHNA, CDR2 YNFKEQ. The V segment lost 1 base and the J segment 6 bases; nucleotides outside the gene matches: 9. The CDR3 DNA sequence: TGTGCCAGCAGCCAAGTATGGACAGGCCCCTCCAATGAGCAGTTCTTC. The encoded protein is CASSQVWTGPSNEQFF.

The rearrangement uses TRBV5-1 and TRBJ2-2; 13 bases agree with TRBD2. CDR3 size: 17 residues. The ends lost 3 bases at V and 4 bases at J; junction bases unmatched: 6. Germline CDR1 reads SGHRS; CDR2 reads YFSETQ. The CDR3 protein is CASSSPGLAGITGELFF. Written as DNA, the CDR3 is TGCGCCAGCAGCTCCCCGGGACTAGCGGGGATCACCGGGGAGCTGTTTTTT.

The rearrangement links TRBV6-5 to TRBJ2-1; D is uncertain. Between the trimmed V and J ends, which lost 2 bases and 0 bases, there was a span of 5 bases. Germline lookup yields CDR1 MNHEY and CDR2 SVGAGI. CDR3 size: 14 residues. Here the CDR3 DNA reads TGTGCCAGCAGTTACCTCAGCTCCTACAATGAGCAGTTCTTC. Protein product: CASSYLSSYNEQFF.

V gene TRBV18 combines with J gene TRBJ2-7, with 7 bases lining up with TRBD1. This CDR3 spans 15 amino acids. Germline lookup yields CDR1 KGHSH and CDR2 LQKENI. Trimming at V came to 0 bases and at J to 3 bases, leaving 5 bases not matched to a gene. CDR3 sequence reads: CASSPPAQGFYEQYF. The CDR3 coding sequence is TGTGCCAGCTCACCACCGGCACAGGGGTTCTACGAGCAGTACTTC.

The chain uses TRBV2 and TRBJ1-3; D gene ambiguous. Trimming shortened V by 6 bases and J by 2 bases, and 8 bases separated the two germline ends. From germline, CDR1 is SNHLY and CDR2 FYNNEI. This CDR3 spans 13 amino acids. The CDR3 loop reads CASREVAGNTIYF. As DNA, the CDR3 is TGTGCCAGCAGGGAGGTAGCTGGAAACACCATATATTTT.

The CDR3 region is CASTGAFGNTEAFF. The CDR3 DNA sequence: TGTGCCAGCACCGGGGCGTTCGGGAACACTGAAGCTTTCTTT. The chain employs TRBV6-5 and TRBJ1-1; maybe TRBD1 (5 bases). Trimming removed 7 bases from V and 1 base from J, with 13 bases in between. In germline, CDR1 is MNHEY, CDR2 SVGAGI. The CDR3 is made up of 14 amino acids.

The CDR3 protein is CASSMRQGFNTEAFF. DNA for the CDR3: TGTGCCAGTAGTATGAGACAGGGCTTTAACACTGAAGCTTTCTTT. This chain joins TRBV19 and TRBJ1-1, with 7 bases identical to TRBD1. The CDR3 is made up of 15 amino acids. Germline V gives CDR1 LNHDA, CDR2 SQIVND (reference sequence). Germline trimming cut 3 bases from V and 2 bases from J; bases unmatched to any gene: 6.

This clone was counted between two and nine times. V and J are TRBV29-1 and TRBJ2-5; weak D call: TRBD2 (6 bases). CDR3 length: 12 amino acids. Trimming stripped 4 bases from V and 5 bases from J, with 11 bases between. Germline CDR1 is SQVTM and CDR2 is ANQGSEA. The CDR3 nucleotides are TGCAGCGTTGGGAGACTAGAGGAGACCCAGTACTTC. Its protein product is CSVGRLEETQYF.

CDR3 nucleotide sequence: TGTGCCAGCAGCTTCACGCCTCCGCGGAACACTGAAGCTTTCTTT. It is translated as CASSFTPPRNTEAFF. This rearrangement joins TRBV5-6 to TRBJ1-1; D not resolved. This CDR3 spans 15 amino acids. V was trimmed by 2 bases and J by 1 base, leaving 12 bases between them. Germline CDR1 SGHDT, CDR2 YYEEEE.

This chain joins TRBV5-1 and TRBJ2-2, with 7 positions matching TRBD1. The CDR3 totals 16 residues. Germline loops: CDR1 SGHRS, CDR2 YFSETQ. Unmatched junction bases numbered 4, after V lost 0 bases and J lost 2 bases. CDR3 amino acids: CASSLEGTENTGELFF. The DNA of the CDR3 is TGCGCCAGCAGCTTGGAGGGGACAGAAAACACCGGGGAGCTGTTTTTT.

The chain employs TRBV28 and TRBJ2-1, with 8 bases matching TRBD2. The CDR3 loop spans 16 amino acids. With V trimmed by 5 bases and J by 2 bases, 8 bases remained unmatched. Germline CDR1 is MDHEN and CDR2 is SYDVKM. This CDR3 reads CASSHAGGRTYNEQFF. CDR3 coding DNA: TGTGCCAGCAGTCACGCGGGGGGTCGGACCTACAATGAGCAGTTCTTC.

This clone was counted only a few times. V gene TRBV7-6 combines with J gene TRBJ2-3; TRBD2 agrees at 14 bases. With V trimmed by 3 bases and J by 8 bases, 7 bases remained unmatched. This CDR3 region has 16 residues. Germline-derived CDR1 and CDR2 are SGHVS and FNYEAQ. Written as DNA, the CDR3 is TGTGCCAGCAGCTTCGGGACTAGCGGGGGCCCCACTACGCAGTATTTT. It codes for CASSFGTSGGPTTQYF.